This passage covers 17 T cell receptor beta chains from one sample sequenced in a study of blood T cell repertoires in COVID-19. The assay was immunoSEQ multiplex PCR, and TCRdb's table has in-frame clones only and misses some. The sample holds fewer than 300,000 clones, about four fifths seen once. The sequenced sample consisted of PBMCs or T cells enriched from blood (not recorded which). These receptors were taken from a man aged 40-49 years who had been exposed to COVID-19.

This clone was counted a few times. V is TRBV7-9 and J is TRBJ1-6; D not resolved. The CDR3 covers 15 residues. Trimming pared 5 bases from V and 0 bases from J, leaving 8 bases between. Germline V CDR1 and CDR2: SEHNR, FQNEAQ (reference sequence). The CDR3, as DNA: TGTGCCAGCAGCCCCCGGAGCTCCTATAATTCACCCCTCCACTTT. It specifies CASSPRSSYNSPLHF.

V is TRBV7-9 and J is TRBJ1-1; D not resolved. The ends were cut back, 10 bases at V and 0 bases at J, with 9 bases in the middle. The CDR3 is made up of 12 amino acids. Per the germline V gene, CDR1 is SEHNR and CDR2 is FQNEAQ (reference sequence). The CDR3 bases are TGTGCCACCACGCAGGTGAACACTGAAGCTTTCTTT. Protein: CATTQVNTEAFF.

This sequence joins TRBV5-8 and TRBJ1-6; D unclear. CDR1 is SGHTS, CDR2 YDEGEE, per germline. The CDR3 is made up of 17 amino acids. Trimming stripped 0 bases from V and 14 bases from J, with 24 bases between. CDR3 in amino acids: CASSLGNIDTVFFSLHF. CDR3 DNA: TGTGCCAGCAGCTTGGGTAACATTGACACCGTTTTTTTTTCCCTCCACTTT.

V is TRBV19 and J is TRBJ2-4; 10 nucleotides align to TRBD2. CDR3 length: 17 residues. From germline, CDR1 is LNHDA and CDR2 SQIVND (reference sequence). Unmatched junction bases numbered 8, after V lost 3 bases and J lost 3 bases. CDR3 loop: CASSMELAGTGKNIQYF. For the CDR3, the DNA is TGTGCCAGTAGTATGGAACTAGCGGGGACCGGCAAAAACATTCAGTACTTC.

The J gene is TRBJ2-2, the V gene TRBV29-1; D is ambiguous. This CDR3 is built from 14 residues. V was pared by 2 bases and J by 3 bases, with 10 bases between. The germline gives CDR1 SQVTM, CDR2 ANQGSEA. CDR3 in DNA: TGCAGCGTTGAACGTCTTCCTGACACCGGGGAGCTGTTTTTT. It translates to CSVERLPDTGELFF.

This chain connects TRBV20-1 to TRBJ2-3; 7 positions agree with TRBD1. CDR1 is DFQATT and CDR2 is SNEGSKA in the germline V gene (reference sequence). CDR3 length: 14 residues. J gave up 8 bases and V 3 bases, and 11 bases lay outside the gene matches. The CDR3 region is CSASFGTVVGTQYF. DNA for the CDR3: TGCAGTGCTAGTTTCGGGACAGTGGTCGGTACGCAGTATTTT.

The chain employs TRBV5-4 and TRBJ1-6, with TRBD1 identical over 11 bases. The germline CDR1 and CDR2 sequences are SGHNT and YYREEE (reference sequence). The V segment lost 0 bases and the J segment 10 bases; nucleotides outside the gene matches: 6. The CDR3 extends over 16 amino acids. CDR3 residues: CASSLVGTGGRSPLHF. In nucleotides, the CDR3 is TGTGCCAGCAGCTTGGTTGGGACAGGGGGTCGATCACCCCTCCACTTT.

The chain is built from TRBV19 and TRBJ2-2, with 7 positions matching TRBD2. Germline CDR1 LNHDA, CDR2 SQIVND (reference sequence). The CDR3 sequence is 15 residues long. With 7 bases clipped from V and 5 bases from J, the junction kept 10 bases outside the gene matches. CDR3 amino acids: CASIPGRANTGELFF. The CDR3, as DNA: TGTGCCAGTATCCCGGGGAGGGCCAATACCGGGGAGCTGTTTTTT.

There are a few counts of this clone. This sequence joins TRBV2 and TRBJ1-5, with 7 bases identical to TRBD1. J gave up 4 bases and V 8 bases, and 11 bases lay outside the gene matches. Germline-derived CDR1 and CDR2 are SNHLY and FYNNEI. The CDR3 covers 15 residues. The CDR3 DNA reads as TGTGCCAGCCGGATGACAGGGCGAATTAATCAGCCCCAGCATTTT. Amino acid sequence: CASRMTGRINQPQHF.

The table lists this clone with a few counts. In nucleotides, the CDR3 is TGTGCCAGCAGCTTGCAAATAGCGGGAGGGGCAGATACGCAGTATTTT. Amino acid sequence: CASSLQIAGGADTQYF. This chain connects TRBV5-8 to TRBJ2-3, with 11 bases fitting TRBD2. V dropped 1 base and J dropped 4; count of bases not matched to a gene: 5. CDR1 is SGHTS, CDR2 YDEGEE, per germline. There are 16 residues in the CDR3.

The chain combines TRBV6-5 with TRBJ2-7, with D possibly being TRBD1 (6 bases). Germline V gives CDR1 MNHEY, CDR2 SVGAGI. Deletions cut 2 bases from V and 6 bases from J, with 14 bases between. This CDR3 contains 14 residues. The CDR3 coding sequence is TGTGCCAGCAGTTACCCGACAGGTTCGAGCGAGCAGTACTTC. Its translation: CASSYPTGSSEQYF.

The chain employs TRBV18 and TRBJ1-1; a possible D gene is TRBD1 (6 bases). The germline V gene encodes CDR1 KGHSH and CDR2 LQKENI. V lost 4 bases, J lost 0 bases, and 9 bases lay in between. The CDR3 is 14 residues long. The CDR3 nucleotides are TGTGCCAGCTCACTGGGACACCTGAACACTGAAGCTTTCTTT. Encoded protein: CASSLGHLNTEAFF.

This chain links TRBV5-1 with TRBJ1-1; D might be TRBD1 (5 bases). V was cut by 4 bases and J by 4 bases, with 11 bases left in between. Looked up from germline, CDR1 is SGHRS and CDR2 is YFSETQ. The CDR3 is 13 residues long. DNA for the CDR3: TGCGCCAGCAGCCCCCCCCAGGGCACTGAAGCTTTCTTT. It encodes CASSPPQGTEAFF. Combining the CDR3 with reference TRBV5-1 and TRBJ1-1 gives the whole variable domain KAGVTQTPRYLIKTRGQQVTLSCSPISGHRSVSWYQQTPGQGLQFLFEYFSETQRNKGNFPGRFSGRQFSNSRSEMNVSTLELGDSALYLCASSPPQGTEAFFGQGTRLTVV.

The rearrangement joins TRBV18 to TRBJ1-5, with D uncertain. The germline gives CDR1 KGHSH, CDR2 LQKENI. The CDR3 consists of 14 residues. With 8 bases removed from V and 0 bases from J, the gap between germline ends came to 11 bases. The CDR3 sequence: CASAPGYSNQPQHF. CDR3 sequence (DNA): TGTGCCAGCGCTCCGGGGTATAGCAATCAGCCCCAGCATTTT.

The V gene is TRBV12-1, the J gene TRBJ1-1; TRBD1 is taken as the D call from the table, unchecked against the DNA. TRBV12-1 counts as a pseudogene. This CDR3 spans 17 amino acids. The CDR3 DNA sequence: TGTGCCTGGTCCGCCTCGGGACAGGGGGAAAGATTCACTGAAGCTTTCTTT. It specifies CAWSASGQGERFTEAFF.

The chain employs TRBV6-4 and TRBJ2-1, with D possibly TRBD1 on 6 matching bases. The V and J ends lost 3 bases and 1 base respectively, with 10 bases between them. Germline V gene sequence: CDR1 MRHNA, CDR2 SNTAGT. The CDR3 length is 15 residues. The CDR3 DNA follows: TGTGCCAGCAGTGAGGACAGAGGGTCCTACAATGAGCAGTTCTTC. This encodes CASSEDRGSYNEQFF.

The gene calls are TRBV18 and TRBJ2-1; the D is unclear. The CDR3 has 13 amino acids. Trimming removed 6 bases at V and 5 bases at J, with 11 bases between. CDR1 and CDR2 (germline): KGHSH, LQKENI. The CDR3 reads CASSPSVNNEQFF. Here the CDR3 DNA reads TGTGCCAGCTCCCCCTCAGTCAACAATGAGCAGTTCTTC.